The rows below give T cell receptor beta chains drawn from one sample of a study of CD8+ T cells in alopecia areata. Libraries were prepared by immunoSEQ multiplex PCR; TCRdb keeps only in-frame clonotypes and omits some of them. The table has around 200,000 clones, about 60% seen once. Here the sequenced sample was CD8+ T cells sorted from blood, taken at week 24, from a patient treated with tofacitinib. Receptors were obtained from a human donor with alopecia areata. Both conserved end residues are part of each CDR3. Fields, in order: D gene, V gene, J gene, clone size, CDR3 protein, CDR3 DNA. A D gene is named only where the DNA matches it firmly. Some rows have no size entry. The others give once, few or many, or a class for an expanded clone.

d_call: -
v_call: TRBV13
j_call: TRBJ1-5
clone_size: -
cdr3_aa: CASSLSNQPQHF
cdr3_nt: TGTGCCAGCAGCTTATCAAATCAGCCCCAGCATTTT

d_call: -
v_call: TRBV19
j_call: TRBJ1-2
clone_size: -
cdr3_aa: CASTQYLYRVNGYTF
cdr3_nt: TGTGCCAGTACCCAATACCTATACAGGGTTAATGGCTACACCTTC

d_call: TRBD2
v_call: TRBV15
j_call: TRBJ2-3
clone_size: -
cdr3_aa: CATSRGASGGPQYF
cdr3_nt: TGTGCCACCAGCAGAGGGGCTAGCGGGGGACCACAGTATTTT

d_call: TRBD1
v_call: TRBV7-9
j_call: TRBJ1-2
clone_size: -
cdr3_aa: CASSVTGVGYTF
cdr3_nt: TGTGCCAGCAGCGTGACAGGGGTCGGCTACACCTTC

d_call: -
v_call: TRBV23-1
j_call: TRBJ1-1
clone_size: once
cdr3_aa: CASSPLGDGVEAFF
cdr3_nt: TGCGCCAGCAGTCCGCTGGGGGACGGGGTTGAAGCTTTCTTT

d_call: -
v_call: TRBV4-1
j_call: TRBJ1-2
clone_size: once
cdr3_aa: CASSHPIPREGYTF
cdr3_nt: TGCGCCAGCAGCCATCCAATCCCCAGGGAAGGCTACACCTTC

d_call: -
v_call: TRBV19
j_call: TRBJ2-7
clone_size: few
cdr3_aa: CASSIAGGGGLEQYF
cdr3_nt: TGTGCCAGTAGTATTGCAGGGGGAGGAGGACTTGAGCAGTACTTC

d_call: TRBD1
v_call: TRBV29-1
j_call: TRBJ2-3
clone_size: few
cdr3_aa: CSVLGQEIFSTDTQYF
cdr3_nt: TGCAGCGTTTTGGGACAGGAAATTTTTAGCACAGATACGCAGTATTTT

d_call: -
v_call: TRBV14
j_call: TRBJ2-5
clone_size: -
cdr3_aa: CASQLSGETQYF
cdr3_nt: TGTGCCAGCCAGTTGTCCGGAGAGACCCAGTACTTC

d_call: TRBD1
v_call: TRBV27
j_call: TRBJ1-1
clone_size: few
cdr3_aa: CASSFGTGANTEAFF
cdr3_nt: TGTGCCAGCAGTTTTGGCACAGGGGCGAACACTGAAGCTTTCTTT

d_call: -
v_call: TRBV13
j_call: TRBJ1-3
clone_size: -
cdr3_aa: CASKSVGTGNTIYF
cdr3_nt: TGTGCCAGCAAGTCGGTAGGAACTGGAAACACCATATATTTT

d_call: -
v_call: TRBV7-2
j_call: TRBJ2-1
clone_size: -
cdr3_aa: CASSLAGGLDEQFF
cdr3_nt: TGTGCCAGCAGCTTAGCGGGGGGCTTGGATGAGCAGTTCTTC

d_call: -
v_call: TRBV5-1
j_call: TRBJ2-5
clone_size: -
cdr3_aa: CASMGGLTETQYF
cdr3_nt: TGCGCCAGCATGGGGGGCCTAACGGAGACCCAGTACTTC

d_call: TRBD2
v_call: TRBV5-4
j_call: TRBJ2-1
clone_size: -
cdr3_aa: CASRSIAGSSYNEQFF
cdr3_nt: TGTGCCAGCCGGTCCATAGCGGGGAGCTCCTACAATGAGCAGTTCTTC

d_call: -
v_call: TRBV28
j_call: TRBJ2-3
clone_size: -
cdr3_aa: CASSLGTDTQYF
cdr3_nt: TGTGCCAGCAGCCTAGGTACAGATACGCAGTATTTT

d_call: -
v_call: TRBV14
j_call: TRBJ2-1
clone_size: -
cdr3_aa: CASSQVVAGTNEQFF
cdr3_nt: TGTGCCAGCAGCCAAGTGGTGGCAGGGACTAATGAGCAGTTCTTC

d_call: TRBD1
v_call: TRBV5-6
j_call: TRBJ1-2
clone_size: few
cdr3_aa: CASSAGQGYYGYTF
cdr3_nt: TGTGCCAGCAGCGCGGGACAGGGGTACTATGGCTACACCTTC

d_call: -
v_call: TRBV4-1
j_call: TRBJ1-1
clone_size: -
cdr3_aa: CASSPPSGGPEAFF
cdr3_nt: TGCGCCAGCAGCCCGCCAAGTGGGGGTCCTGAAGCTTTCTTT

d_call: -
v_call: TRBV6-5
j_call: TRBJ1-2
clone_size: few
cdr3_aa: CASSVHQAYGYTF
cdr3_nt: TGTGCCAGCAGCGTACATCAAGCCTATGGCTACACCTTC

d_call: -
v_call: TRBV7-8
j_call: TRBJ2-1
clone_size: -
cdr3_aa: CASSLTSQGPPPNEQFF
cdr3_nt: TGTGCCAGCAGCTTAACTAGTCAGGGCCCCCCACCGAATGAGCAGTTCTTC

d_call: -
v_call: TRBV13
j_call: TRBJ2-7
clone_size: -
cdr3_aa: CASSGITGLDSSYEQYF
cdr3_nt: TGTGCCAGCAGCGGTATCACAGGCCTGGATAGCTCCTACGAGCAGTACTTC

d_call: TRBD1
v_call: TRBV9
j_call: TRBJ2-6
clone_size: -
cdr3_aa: CASTRTGGSGANVLTF
cdr3_nt: TGTGCCAGCACCCGGACAGGGGGATCTGGGGCCAACGTCCTGACTTTC

d_call: -
v_call: TRBV7-9
j_call: TRBJ2-2
clone_size: -
cdr3_aa: CASSPSANTGELFF
cdr3_nt: TGTGCCAGCAGCCCGTCGGCGAACACCGGGGAGCTGTTTTTT

d_call: TRBD1
v_call: TRBV5-6
j_call: TRBJ2-7
clone_size: once
cdr3_aa: CASSSTGTGYHEQYF
cdr3_nt: TGTGCCAGCAGCTCAACCGGGACAGGGTACCACGAGCAGTACTTC

d_call: -
v_call: TRBV5-6
j_call: TRBJ2-5
clone_size: -
cdr3_aa: CASSLLTLGARAQETQYF
cdr3_nt: TGTGCCAGCAGCTTGCTGACGCTAGGAGCCCGGGCCCAGGAGACCCAGTACTTC

d_call: TRBD1
v_call: TRBV29-1
j_call: TRBJ1-2
clone_size: -
cdr3_aa: CSVPLLQGRLNYGYTF
cdr3_nt: TGCAGCGTCCCCCTTCTACAGGGGCGGCTCAACTATGGCTACACCTTC

d_call: -
v_call: TRBV9
j_call: TRBJ2-3
clone_size: -
cdr3_aa: CASSVGGGDTQYF
cdr3_nt: TGTGCCAGCAGCGTAGGCGGAGGGGATACGCAGTATTTT

d_call: -
v_call: TRBV30
j_call: TRBJ1-2
clone_size: few
cdr3_aa: CAWSVTESHGYTF
cdr3_nt: TGTGCCTGGAGTGTGACGGAATCCCATGGCTACACCTTC

d_call: -
v_call: TRBV7-2
j_call: TRBJ2-1
clone_size: -
cdr3_aa: CASISGYNEQFF
cdr3_nt: TGTGCCAGCATAAGCGGCTACAATGAGCAGTTCTTC

d_call: -
v_call: TRBV6-5
j_call: TRBJ2-3
clone_size: -
cdr3_aa: CASSYLIADTQYF
cdr3_nt: TGTGCCAGCAGTTATTTGATTGCAGATACGCAGTATTTT

d_call: -
v_call: TRBV29-1
j_call: TRBJ2-1
clone_size: few
cdr3_aa: CSVVEVNSYNEQFF
cdr3_nt: TGCAGCGTTGTGGAGGTTAACTCCTACAATGAGCAGTTCTTC